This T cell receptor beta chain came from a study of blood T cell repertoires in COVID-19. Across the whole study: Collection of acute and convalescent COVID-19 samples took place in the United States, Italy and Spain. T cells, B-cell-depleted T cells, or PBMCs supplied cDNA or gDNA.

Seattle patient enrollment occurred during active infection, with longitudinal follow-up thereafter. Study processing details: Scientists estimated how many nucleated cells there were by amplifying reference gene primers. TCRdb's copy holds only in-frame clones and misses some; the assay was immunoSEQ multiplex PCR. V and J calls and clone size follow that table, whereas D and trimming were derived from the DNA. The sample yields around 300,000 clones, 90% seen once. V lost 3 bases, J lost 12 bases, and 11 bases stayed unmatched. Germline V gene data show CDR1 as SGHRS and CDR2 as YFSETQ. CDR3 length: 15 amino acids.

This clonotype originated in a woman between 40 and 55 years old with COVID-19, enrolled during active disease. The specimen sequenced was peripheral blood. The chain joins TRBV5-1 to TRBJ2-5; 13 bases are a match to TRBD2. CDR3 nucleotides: TGCGCCAGCAGCTCCTGGACTAGCGGGGGCTCGGATAAGTACTTC. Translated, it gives CASSSWTSGGSDKYF.